This entry describes one TCR beta chain. Its target antigen remains unknown. There are no base qualities to consult, and no much larger clone falls within one base. From cysteine to phenylalanine, the CDR3 is 14 amino acids long. The CDR3 DNA has 42 bases and is translated from base 1. Relative to germline, V is 7 bases shorter and J is 3 bases shorter, with 13 bases between their ends. From a lookup of the germline V gene, CDR1 and CDR2 are MNHEY and SVGEGT. To demonstrate the VDJtools post-analysis software, the study profiled TCR beta repertoires from the peripheral blood of around 13 young patients with multiple sclerosis. Multiple sclerosis patients were children and adolescents aged 6 to 15 years. The data derive from a study of post-analysis software for immune sequencing data (dated by TCRdb to between 2014 and 2017). Regarding the study in general: The recorded disease courses included relapsing-remitting, secondary progressive and progressive-relapsing multiple sclerosis, and some patients had no subtype annotation. A subset of samples was prepared in parallel using single-end sample barcoding, then pooled and co-amplified after Illumina adapter ligation. The patient repertoires were set against about 12 previously published healthy control repertoires from donors whose ages ranged from roughly 6 to 26 years. The study at large found these results: The multiple sclerosis patient group was slightly younger than the control group. Significantly lower normalized Chao1 diversity was found in multiple sclerosis patients than in controls, suggesting substantial peripheral T-cell clonal expansion. Patients showed significantly higher frequencies than controls for a handful of TRBV segments, among them TRBV5-6, TRBV5-1 and TRBV20-1. Strong co-clustering of samples prepared in the same batch was shown by direct clustering with F measure, prompting a batch-effect correction.

The library was made by PCR. Sequencing instrument: Illumina HiSeq 2500. To reduce PCR and sequencing biases, unique molecular identifiers were built into the TCR beta cDNA libraries. Every 1 to 10 million input T cells yielded approximately 500,000 cDNA molecules, meaning each molecule approximated one T cell. The patient libraries were prepared and sequenced with the same protocol used for the earlier healthy control dataset. Within a given batch, samples were prepared together, multiplexed and sequenced on the same HiSeq lane. In the source study's methods: MIGEC was used to process the raw barcoded reads, and molecular identifier groups with only a single read were discarded before consensus assembly and CDR3 extraction. Clonotype tables were post-analysed with VDJtools, normalizing diversity by down-sampling all datasets to the smallest sample size. Repertoire overlap clustering matched CDR3 amino acid but not nucleotide sequences to correct batch-related cross-sample contamination. The public reads were reprocessed in TCRdb via fastp at Q25 and MiXCR, keeping in-frame beta chains. For every CDR3 protein sequence, its rows merge into one entry that carries the most common genes and DNA. TCRdb, not the authors, supplied the V and J calls. The sample profile shows some 700,000 distinct CDR3 sequences; over 45% of them were found once. The leading ten clones occupy around 10% of the sample.

The source material was blood. The chain employs TRBV6-2 or TRBV6-3 and TRBJ2-1; the D element might be TRBD1 or TRBD2, as each aligns at 5 bases. This TCR derives from a girl aged 2-10 years with multiple sclerosis. The CDR3 protein: CASKSGRGYNEQFF. The nucleotides are TGTGCCAGCAAATCGGGACGGGGCTACAATGAGCAGTTCTTC.